The present TCR beta chain was sequenced within a study of beta chain features in type 1 diabetes. Of the isolated RNA, all was reverse transcribed, and so the sequenced material was expressed TCRB transcripts. The repertoire was sequenced with immunoSEQ multiplex PCR; TCRdb's copy has only in-frame clones and lacks some. This sample has 300,000 to 400,000 clones, with roughly 12% found just once. Regarding the study as a whole: There was a moderate but significant shortening of TCRB CDR3s in all four CD4+ subsets of Type 1 diabetes patients. In the patient group, naive, central memory and Treg TCRB repertoires seemed more alike than in the healthy donor group.

Averaging roughly 120 mL, one heparinised blood draw was given by each donor. Once sorted, every population was more than 95% pure. Comments on this clone: Its antigen is undetermined.

Germline CDR1 is MDHEN and CDR2 is SYDVKM. The CDR3 spans 16 residues. The J segment lost 9 bases and the V segment lost 5 bases, leaving 11 bases of the junction unmatched. V gene TRBV28 combines with J gene TRBJ2-1; 12 positions agree with TRBD2. This sequence originates from a woman younger than 30 with type 1 diabetes. Material: naive CD4+ T cells from blood. The CDR3 loop is CASSDRTSGIYGEQFF. The CDR3 bases are TGTGCCAGCAGTGATCGGACTAGCGGGATTTACGGTGAGCAGTTCTTC.